This TCR beta chain was retrieved from a study of T cell responses to AZD1222 COVID-19 vaccine. Germline-derived CDR1 and CDR2 are SNHLY and FYNNEI. V dropped 3 bases and J dropped 11 bases, with 22 bases sitting between them. The CDR3 is 15 amino acids. Measured with immunoSEQ multiplex PCR; TCRdb has only the in-frame clones, and not every one. The sample has more than 100,000 clones, 70% to 90% seen once. The sample in question was peripheral blood, obtained on day 0 of AZD1222 vaccination. This rearrangement joins TRBV2 to TRBJ1-1, with D perhaps matching TRBD1 (5 bases). The clonotype was recovered from an adult in good health. This CDR3 reads CASSETTGPGTEAFF. CDR3 sequence (DNA): TGTGCCAGCAGTGAGACCACTGGACCGGGGACGGAGGCTTTCTTT.